This TCR beta chain was found in a study of blood T cell repertoires in COVID-19 (dated by TCRdb to about 2020). For the wider study: Collaborator samples came from the United States, Italy and Spain and covered acute and convalescent phases of COVID-19. The repertoires were made available in a free public database intended to serve as a resource for research on the immune response to SARS-CoV-2. The material from the prospective study consisted of cDNA or gDNA derived from T cells, B-cell-depleted T cells, or PBMCs. Samples were obtained from the ongoing ImmuneRACE study (first 160 participants) and from about 1,300 subjects provided by 6 global collaborators. Sample metadata almost always included a de-identified subject ID, COVID-19 status, age in years and sex. Where available, HLA class I and class II types were obtained from metadata supplied by the sample provider rather than from assay-based typing. Subjects who had been exposed to COVID-19, were actively infected with it, or had recovered from it provided the deeply sampled blood TCRbeta repertoires that made up the dataset. General conclusions and limits of the study: How much clinical and demographic metadata was included differed by source and by participant, and the metadata was provided uncurated.

Remarks on this clone: The antigen it recognizes is unknown. Base-call qualities are not available, and no considerably larger clone is one nucleotide away.

CDR3 length: 10 amino acids, cysteine to phenylalanine. Only the CDR3 DNA is retained, 30 bases long and in frame from the first base. Based on the germline V gene, the CDR1 and CDR2 sequences are SQVTM and ANQGSEA. V and J are truncated by 7 bases and 7 bases respectively, leaving an intervening sequence of 10 bases. Participants in the prospective study were enrolled through a virtual design, were aged roughly 18 to 90 years, and lived in approximately 25 United States geographic areas. In the prospective study, cohorts were assigned on the basis of participant-reported clinical history obtained from a screening survey and a study questionnaire. In the prospective study, whole blood, serum and a nasopharyngeal or oropharyngeal swab were collected from each participant by mobile phlebotomists. Over a roughly 2-month period, participants in the prospective study had the option of providing additional blood draws and questionnaires. Before DNA extraction, blood samples from the prospective study were shipped at room temperature or frozen.

TCRbeta CDR3 regions were amplified from genomic DNA using the immunoSEQ Assay, a bias-controlled multiplex PCR. The authors' pipeline ran thus. Nucleated cell counts per sample were estimated from amplification of reference gene primers within the assay. Sequence reads were collapsed and filtered to measure the absolute abundance of every unique TCRbeta CDR3 rearrangement. For each sample, productive Simpson clonality was calculated as the square root of Simpson's diversity index across productive rearrangements. TCRdb limited this immuneACCESS table to in-frame rearrangements with V and J called. A share of clones is missing; checked studies link under half to unresolved V genes, and the rest is unexplained. That table gives V, J and clone size, and the DNA gave D and trimming. A total of about 210,000 clones appear in this sample, 65% to 90% of them only once. The biggest ten clones account for around 9% of the sample.

The TCR was taken from a woman between 50 and 59 years old with acute COVID-19. The material sequenced was PBMCs or T cells enriched from blood (not recorded which). Here the chain combines TRBV29-1 and TRBJ1-1; TRBD1 is perhaps the D gene, given 6 matching bases. The CDR3 region reads CSAADSEAFF. The DNA sequence is as follows: TGCAGCGCCGCGGACAGTGAAGCTTTCTTT.